This record concerns one T cell receptor beta chain sequence. This sample stems from a study of blood T cell repertoires in COVID-19. Turning to the study itself: The origin of the acute and convalescent COVID-19 samples was the United States, Italy and Spain. In each case, the material was cDNA or gDNA derived from T cells, B-cell-depleted T cells, or PBMCs.

Trimming took 6 bases from V and 6 from J, leaving 15 bases between them. Per the germline V gene, CDR1 is MNHEY and CDR2 is SVGAGI. The CDR3 covers 14 residues. Original handling: Reference gene primer amplification gave nucleated cell count estimates. Generated by immunoSEQ multiplex PCR, the TCRdb table keeps only in-frame clones and is missing some. The DNA gave D and trimming, while V, J and clone size come from that table. The data contain about 59,000 clones, roughly 87% of them singletons. J is TRBJ1-5 and V is TRBV6-5; a possible D gene is TRBD1 (5 bases). This receptor was identified in a man older than 75 in a cohort sampled during active COVID-19. Sequenced input: peripheral blood. The CDR3: CASRTNQGSQPQHF. In nucleotides, the CDR3 is TGTGCCAGCAGAACGAACCAGGGATCTCAGCCCCAGCATTTT.